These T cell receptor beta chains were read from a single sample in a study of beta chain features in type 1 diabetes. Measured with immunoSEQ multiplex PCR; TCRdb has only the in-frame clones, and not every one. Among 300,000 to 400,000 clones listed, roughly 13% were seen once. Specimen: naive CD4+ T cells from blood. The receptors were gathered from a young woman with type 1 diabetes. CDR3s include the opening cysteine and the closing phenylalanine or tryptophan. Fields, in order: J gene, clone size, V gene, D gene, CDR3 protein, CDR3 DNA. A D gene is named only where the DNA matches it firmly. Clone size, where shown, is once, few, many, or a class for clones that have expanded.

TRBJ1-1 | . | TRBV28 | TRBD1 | CASSSPQGDTEAFF | TGTGCCAGCAGTTCCCCCCAGGGGGACACTGAAGCTTTCTTT
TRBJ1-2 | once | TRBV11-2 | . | CASSLGVTAGNTYGYTF | TGTGCCAGCAGCTTAGGAGTTACCGCAGGGAATACCTATGGCTACACCTTC
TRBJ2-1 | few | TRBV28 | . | CASSFLTVGRRYNEQFF | TGTGCCAGCAGTTTCTTAACTGTAGGGAGGCGCTACAATGAGCAGTTCTTC
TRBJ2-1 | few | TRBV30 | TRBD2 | CASTGGRNEQFF | TGTGCCTCTACGGGAGGTCGCAATGAGCAGTTCTTC
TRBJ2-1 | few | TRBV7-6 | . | CASSLARNNEQFF | TGTGCCAGCAGCTTAGCCAGAAACAATGAGCAGTTCTTC
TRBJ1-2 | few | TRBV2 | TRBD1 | CASPRQGRYGYTF | TGTGCCAGCCCTAGACAGGGTCGCTATGGCTACACCTTC
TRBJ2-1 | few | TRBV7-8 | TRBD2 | CASSFSAGNSYNEQFF | TGTGCCAGCAGCTTTTCAGCGGGGAATTCCTACAATGAGCAGTTCTTC
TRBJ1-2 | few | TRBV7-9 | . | CASKREGPYGYTF | TGTGCCAGCAAGCGAGAGGGCCCCTATGGCTACACCTTC
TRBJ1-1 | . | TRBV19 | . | CASSIRSAEAFF | TGTGCCAGTAGTATCCGGAGCGCTGAAGCTTTCTTT
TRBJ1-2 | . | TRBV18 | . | CASSPRDNPYGYTF | TGTGCCAGCTCACCACGGGACAACCCCTATGGCTACACCTTC
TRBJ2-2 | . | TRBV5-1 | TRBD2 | CASTPAGGRTGELFF | TGCGCCAGCACTCCAGCGGGAGGGCGCACCGGGGAGCTGTTTTTT
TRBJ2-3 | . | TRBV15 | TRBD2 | CATSGPSGRATDTQYF | TGTGCCACCAGCGGTCCTAGCGGGAGGGCCACAGATACGCAGTATTTT
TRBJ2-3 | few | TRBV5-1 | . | CASRLARPKERLREDTQYF | TGCGCCAGCAGACTAGCACGTCCTAAGGAAAGGCTACGGGAAGATACGCAGTATTTT
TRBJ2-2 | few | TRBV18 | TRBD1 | CASSPGQGRTGELFF | TGTGCCAGCTCACCCGGACAGGGACGAACCGGGGAGCTGTTTTTT
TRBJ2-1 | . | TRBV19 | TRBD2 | CASSIGSGTYNEQFF | TGTGCCAGTAGTATAGGTAGCGGGACCTACAATGAGCAGTTCTTC
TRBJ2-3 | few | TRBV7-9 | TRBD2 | CASSSWRRGSFTDTQYF | TGTGCCAGCAGCTCCTGGCGTCGCGGGAGCTTTACAGATACGCAGTATTTT
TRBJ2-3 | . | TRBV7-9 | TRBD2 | CASSLATSGGDTQYF | TGTGCCAGCAGCTTAGCAACTAGCGGAGGGGATACGCAGTATTTT
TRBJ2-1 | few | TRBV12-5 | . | CASGPSYNEQFF | TGTGCTAGTGGTCCCTCTTACAATGAGCAGTTCTTC
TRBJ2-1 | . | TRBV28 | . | CASSSPRYNEQFF | TGTGCCAGCAGTTCTCCCAGGTACAATGAGCAGTTCTTC
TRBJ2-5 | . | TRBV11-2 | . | CASSAGQETQYF | TGTGCCAGCAGCGCGGGGCAAGAGACCCAGTACTTC
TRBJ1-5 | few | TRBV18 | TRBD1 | CASSPRDSDQPQHF | TGTGCCAGCTCACCGAGGGACAGCGATCAGCCCCAGCATTTT
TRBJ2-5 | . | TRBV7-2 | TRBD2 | CASSFGGGRYKTETQYF | TGTGCCAGCAGCTTCGGCGGCGGGAGATACAAGACCGAGACCCAGTACTTC
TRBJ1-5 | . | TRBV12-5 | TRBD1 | CASGLVLWTGTNQPQHF | TGTGCTAGTGGTTTGGTACTCTGGACAGGGACGAATCAGCCCCAGCATTTT
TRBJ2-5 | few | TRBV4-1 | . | CASSQSQGRETQYF | TGCGCCAGCAGCCAATCCCAGGGGAGAGAGACCCAGTACTTC
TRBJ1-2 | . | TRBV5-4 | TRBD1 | CASSYLLTGAVNYGYTF | TGTGCCAGCAGCTACCTACTGACAGGGGCCGTCAACTATGGCTACACCTTC
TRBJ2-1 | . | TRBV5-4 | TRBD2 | CASSSTSGANEQFF | TGTGCCAGCAGCTCTACTAGCGGGGCAAATGAGCAGTTCTTC
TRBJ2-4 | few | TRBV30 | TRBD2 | CAWSVPGLADKNIQYF | TGTGCCTGGAGTGTACCCGGACTAGCAGACAAAAACATTCAGTACTTC
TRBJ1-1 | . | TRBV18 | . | CASSPSVAVGTEAFF | TGTGCCAGCTCACCAAGCGTGGCGGTAGGCACTGAAGCTTTCTTT
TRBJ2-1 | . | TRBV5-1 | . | CASSLGPTNEQFF | TGCGCCAGCAGCTTGGGGCCGACTAATGAGCAGTTCTTC
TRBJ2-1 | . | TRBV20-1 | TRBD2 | CSARHSGSQFF | TGCAGTGCTAGGCATAGCGGGAGTCAGTTCTTC
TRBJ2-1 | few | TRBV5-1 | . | CASSFTGLEQFF | TGCGCCAGCAGCTTTACAGGGCTCGAGCAGTTCTTC
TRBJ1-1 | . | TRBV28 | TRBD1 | CASETGGLNTEAFF | TGTGCCAGCGAAACAGGGGGCCTAAACACTGAAGCTTTCTTT
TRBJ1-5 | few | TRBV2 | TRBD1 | CASAQTGGNQPQHF | TGTGCCAGCGCCCAGACAGGGGGCAATCAGCCCCAGCATTTT
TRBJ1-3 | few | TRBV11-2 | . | CASSPSGNTIYF | TGTGCCAGCAGCCCGTCTGGAAACACCATATATTTT